Shown below are 2 T cell receptor beta chains from a single sample sequenced in a study of blood T cells in healthy people across ages. Next came a second PCR, run for about 7 to 12 cycles, which used a sample-barcoded 5' primer along with a J-beta primer mix. TCRdb itself ran the 5' RACE reads through MiXCR, one entry per CDR3 protein. The repertoire holds about 600,000 distinct CDR3 sequences, around half seen once, with around 25% in the top ten. The sequenced material came from blood. The receptors originated from a man older than 75 in good health.

The genes are TRBV11-2 and TRBJ2-5; no definite D call. The CDR3 loop spans 16 amino acids. V was pared by 2 bases and J by 7 bases, with 20 bases between. The germline gives CDR1 SGHAT, CDR2 FQNNGV. Here the CDR3 reads CASSLTSGISAGTQYF. For the CDR3, the DNA is TGTGCCAGCAGCTTAACGAGTGGGATCTCAGCTGGGACCCAGTACTTC. Drawing the rest from reference TRBV11-2 and TRBJ2-5, the complete variable domain is EAGVAQSPRYKIIEKRQSVAFWCNPISGHATLYWYQQILGQGPKLLIQFQNNGVVDDSQLPKDRFSAERLKGVDSTLKIQPAKLEDSAVYLCASSLTSGISAGTQYFGPGTRLLVL.

The chain uses TRBV29-1 and TRBJ2-4; a possible D gene is TRBD2 (6 bases). The DNA end is a closer match to TRBJ2-7, so the J assignment may be wrong. Germline V gene sequence: CDR1 SQVTM, CDR2 ANQGSEA. The CDR3 extends over 14 amino acids. DNA for the CDR3: TGCAGCGTTGCCGAGGACTACTCTCCCTACGAGCAGTACTTC. This codes for CSVAEDYSPYEQYF.